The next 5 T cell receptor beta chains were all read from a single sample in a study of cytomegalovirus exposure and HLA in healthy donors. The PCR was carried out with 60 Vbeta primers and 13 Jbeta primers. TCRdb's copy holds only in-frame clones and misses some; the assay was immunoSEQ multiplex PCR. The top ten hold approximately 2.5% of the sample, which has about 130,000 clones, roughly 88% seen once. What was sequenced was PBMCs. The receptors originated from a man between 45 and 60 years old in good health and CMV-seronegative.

The CDR3 DNA reads TGTGCCAGCAGCGTAGCTGACAGCTATCAGCCCCAGCATTTT. This sequence encodes CASSVADSYQPQHF. V gene TRBV9 combines with J gene TRBJ1-5; TRBD1 is a possible D gene (5 bases). Deletions cut 0 bases from V and 5 bases from J, with 9 bases between. The CDR3 spans 14 residues. Germline CDR1 reads SGDLS; CDR2 reads YYNGEE.

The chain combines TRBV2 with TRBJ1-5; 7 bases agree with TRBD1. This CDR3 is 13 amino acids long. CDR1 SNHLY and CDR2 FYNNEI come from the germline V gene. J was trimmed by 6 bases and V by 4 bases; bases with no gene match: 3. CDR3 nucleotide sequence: TGTGCCAGCAGTGGACAGGGCAGTCAGCCCCAGCATTTT. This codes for CASSGQGSQPQHF.

The DNA for the CDR3 is TGTGCCAGCAGTTTATTACAATCAGATACGCAGTATTTT. Its protein is CASSLLQSDTQYF. The gene calls are TRBV27 and TRBJ2-3; D gene unclear. V lost 1 base and J lost 4, with 6 bases in between. CDR3 length: 13 residues. Germline values: CDR1 MNHEY, CDR2 SMNVEV (reference sequence).

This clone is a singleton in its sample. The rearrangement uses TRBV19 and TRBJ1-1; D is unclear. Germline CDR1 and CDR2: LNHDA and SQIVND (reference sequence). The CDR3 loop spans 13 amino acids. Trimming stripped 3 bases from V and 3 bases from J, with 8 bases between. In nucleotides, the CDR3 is TGTGCCAGTAGTATGGTGGACTACACTGAAGCTTTCTTT. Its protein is CASSMVDYTEAFF.

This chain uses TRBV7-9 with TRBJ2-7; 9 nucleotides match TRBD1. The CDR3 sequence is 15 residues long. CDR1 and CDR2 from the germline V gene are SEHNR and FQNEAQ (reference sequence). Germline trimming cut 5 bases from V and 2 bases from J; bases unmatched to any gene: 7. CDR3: CASSPWDRATYEQYF. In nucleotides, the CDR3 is TGTGCCAGCAGCCCCTGGGACAGGGCTACCTACGAGCAGTACTTC.